A selection of T cell receptor beta chains follows, all from one sample in a study of cytomegalovirus exposure and HLA in healthy donors. TCRdb keeps only in-frame clones here, not all; method: immunoSEQ multiplex PCR. This sample's table has roughly 80,000 clones. Material for sequencing was PBMCs. The receptor set was obtained from a girl under 18 in good health and CMV-seropositive. Each CDR3 is given with its conserved first and last residue. The D gene is left open where the match is weak.

v_call: TRBV19; j_call: TRBJ1-4; d_call: NA; cdr3_aa: CASSGQGGGKLFF; cdr3_nt: TGTGCCAGTAGTGGGCAGGGAGGTGGAAAACTGTTTTTT
v_call: TRBV7-8; j_call: TRBJ2-2; d_call: TRBD2; cdr3_aa: CASSLRGGPGELFF; cdr3_nt: TGTGCCAGCAGCTTACGGGGGGGTCCCGGCGAGCTGTTTTTT
v_call: TRBV19; j_call: TRBJ2-1; d_call: NA; cdr3_aa: CASSQALNEQFF; cdr3_nt: TGTGCCAGTAGTCAGGCCCTCAATGAGCAGTTCTTC
v_call: TRBV4-1; j_call: TRBJ1-5; d_call: TRBD1; cdr3_aa: CASSQDRRQGAIGNQPQHF; cdr3_nt: TGCGCCAGCAGCCAAGATAGGAGGCAGGGGGCGATCGGCAATCAGCCCCAGCATTTT
v_call: TRBV9; j_call: TRBJ1-2; d_call: TRBD1; cdr3_aa: CASSGTGTGITGSGYTF; cdr3_nt: TGTGCCAGCAGCGGAACCGGGACAGGGATCACAGGGTCCGGCTACACCTTC
v_call: TRBV5-4; j_call: TRBJ2-7; d_call: TRBD1; cdr3_aa: CASRRTGAEQYF; cdr3_nt: TGTGCCAGCAGAAGAACAGGGGCCGAGCAGTACTTC
v_call: TRBV4-3; j_call: TRBJ2-1; d_call: TRBD2; cdr3_aa: CASSQASSGGAEQFF; cdr3_nt: TGCGCCAGCAGCCAGGCCTCTAGCGGGGGAGCCGAGCAGTTCTTC
v_call: TRBV5-6; j_call: TRBJ1-2; d_call: TRBD1; cdr3_aa: CASSVTGTGPNYGYTF; cdr3_nt: TGTGCCAGCAGCGTAACCGGGACAGGGCCTAACTATGGCTACACCTTC
v_call: TRBV7-6; j_call: TRBJ2-1; d_call: NA; cdr3_aa: CASSQLQGGQRSNEQFF; cdr3_nt: TGTGCCAGCAGCCAGCTACAGGGTGGGCAAAGGAGCAATGAGCAGTTCTTC
v_call: TRBV9; j_call: TRBJ1-6; d_call: TRBD1; cdr3_aa: CASSLRDRLESPLHF; cdr3_nt: TGTGCCAGCAGCCTCCGGGACAGGTTGGAATCACCCCTCCACTTT
v_call: TRBV25-1; j_call: TRBJ2-5; d_call: NA; cdr3_aa: CASSESKALGGGETQYF; cdr3_nt: TGTGCCAGCAGTGAATCGAAGGCTCTTGGAGGTGGGGAGACCCAGTACTTC
v_call: TRBV27; j_call: TRBJ1-2; d_call: TRBD1; cdr3_aa: CASSPLTGKGHGYTF; cdr3_nt: TGTGCCAGCAGTCCGTTGACAGGGAAGGGCCATGGCTACACCTTC
v_call: TRBV4-2; j_call: TRBJ2-5; d_call: NA; cdr3_aa: CASSQEVAGETQYF; cdr3_nt: TGTGCCAGCAGCCAAGAGGTGGCGGGAGAGACCCAGTACTTC
v_call: TRBV19; j_call: TRBJ1-6; d_call: NA; cdr3_aa: CASSTGQHSPLHF; cdr3_nt: TGTGCCAGTAGTACCGGACAGCACTCACCCCTCCACTTT
v_call: TRBV29-1; j_call: TRBJ1-2; d_call: NA; cdr3_aa: CSVEYAGLNYGYTF; cdr3_nt: TGCAGCGTTGAATATGCGGGGCTGAACTATGGCTACACCTTC
v_call: TRBV19; j_call: TRBJ1-5; d_call: NA; cdr3_aa: CASKGGNQPQHF; cdr3_nt: TGTGCCAGTAAAGGGGGCAATCAGCCCCAGCATTTT
v_call: TRBV4-3; j_call: TRBJ2-1; d_call: TRBD2; cdr3_aa: CASSQESGGSYNEQFF; cdr3_nt: TGCGCCAGCAGCCAAGAGAGCGGGGGGTCCTACAATGAGCAGTTCTTC
v_call: TRBV18; j_call: TRBJ2-3; d_call: NA; cdr3_aa: CASSPLASTDTQYF; cdr3_nt: TGTGCCAGCTCACCATTAGCTAGCACAGATACGCAGTATTTT
v_call: TRBV11-2; j_call: TRBJ2-7; d_call: TRBD1; cdr3_aa: CASSFLRDSSYEQYF; cdr3_nt: TGTGCCAGCAGCTTTCTTCGGGACAGCTCCTACGAGCAGTACTTC
v_call: TRBV19; j_call: TRBJ1-6; d_call: NA; cdr3_aa: CASSIAWSGDSPLHF; cdr3_nt: TGTGCCAGTAGTATAGCCTGGTCGGGGGATTCACCCCTCCACTTT
v_call: TRBV25-1; j_call: TRBJ2-2; d_call: NA; cdr3_aa: CASRELVGTGELFF; cdr3_nt: TGTGCCAGCAGAGAGCTAGTTGGCACCGGGGAGCTGTTTTTT
v_call: TRBV5-1; j_call: TRBJ1-6; d_call: NA; cdr3_aa: CASSLNRVSDSPLHF; cdr3_nt: TGCGCCAGCAGCTTGAACAGGGTGTCGGATTCACCCCTCCACTTT
v_call: TRBV15; j_call: TRBJ2-7; d_call: TRBD2; cdr3_aa: CATSGGVWGSSYEQYF; cdr3_nt: TGTGCCACCAGCGGGGGGGTGTGGGGCAGCTCCTACGAGCAGTACTTC
v_call: TRBV4-2; j_call: TRBJ2-7; d_call: NA; cdr3_aa: CASSQGLSSYEQYF; cdr3_nt: TGTGCCAGCAGCCAGGGACTGAGCTCCTACGAGCAGTACTTC
v_call: TRBV5-6; j_call: TRBJ2-7; d_call: NA; cdr3_aa: CASSSTGIYEQYF; cdr3_nt: TGTGCCAGCAGCTCAACAGGGATCTACGAGCAGTACTTC
v_call: TRBV4-1; j_call: TRBJ2-5; d_call: NA; cdr3_aa: CASSQLRGQETQYF; cdr3_nt: TGCGCCAGCAGCCAATTACGGGGCCAAGAGACCCAGTACTTC
v_call: TRBV7-6; j_call: TRBJ2-5; d_call: NA; cdr3_aa: CASSLGNSGIQETQYF; cdr3_nt: TGTGCCAGCAGCTTAGGAAATAGCGGCATTCAAGAGACCCAGTACTTC
v_call: TRBV7-9; j_call: TRBJ1-6; d_call: TRBD1; cdr3_aa: CASSLDPGQGYSPLHF; cdr3_nt: TGTGCCAGCAGCTTAGACCCGGGACAGGGGTATTCACCCCTCCACTTT
v_call: TRBV5-1; j_call: TRBJ1-1; d_call: NA; cdr3_aa: CASSLDRDRTEAFF; cdr3_nt: TGCGCCAGCAGCCTAGATCGAGATAGGACTGAAGCTTTCTTT
v_call: TRBV6-1; j_call: TRBJ1-4; d_call: NA; cdr3_aa: CASRGRVEKLFF; cdr3_nt: TGTGCCAGCAGGGGGCGAGTTGAAAAACTGTTTTTT
v_call: TRBV29-1; j_call: TRBJ2-1; d_call: TRBD2; cdr3_aa: CSVVLAGAYNEQFF; cdr3_nt: TGCAGCGTCGTTCTAGCGGGGGCCTACAATGAGCAGTTCTTC
v_call: TRBV13; j_call: TRBJ2-6; d_call: NA; cdr3_aa: CASSLPGYEESGANVLTF; cdr3_nt: TGTGCCAGCAGTCTCCCAGGGTATGAAGAATCTGGGGCCAACGTCCTGACTTTC
v_call: TRBV2; j_call: TRBJ2-5; d_call: NA; cdr3_aa: CASSPPGTQETQYF; cdr3_nt: TGTGCCAGCAGTCCCCCGGGTACACAAGAGACCCAGTACTTC
v_call: TRBV9; j_call: TRBJ2-7; d_call: NA; cdr3_aa: CASSVAGSSPYEQYF; cdr3_nt: TGTGCCAGCAGCGTAGCGGGGTCTTCCCCCTACGAGCAGTACTTC
v_call: TRBV5-8; j_call: TRBJ2-1; d_call: TRBD2; cdr3_aa: CASSLERGGPSEQFF; cdr3_nt: TGTGCCAGCAGCTTGGAGCGGGGGGGCCCTAGTGAGCAGTTCTTC
v_call: TRBV4-1; j_call: TRBJ1-2; d_call: TRBD1; cdr3_aa: CASSPPGTDPDGYTF; cdr3_nt: TGCGCCAGCAGCCCCCCAGGGACAGATCCTGATGGCTACACCTTC
v_call: TRBV18; j_call: TRBJ2-2; d_call: NA; cdr3_aa: CASSPPQGGTPGELFF; cdr3_nt: TGTGCCAGCTCACCACCGCAGGGGGGTACGCCCGGGGAGCTGTTTTTT
v_call: TRBV4-1; j_call: TRBJ2-1; d_call: TRBD2; cdr3_aa: CASSQVLAGLDEQFF; cdr3_nt: TGCGCCAGCAGCCAAGTACTAGCGGGGTTGGATGAGCAGTTCTTC
v_call: TRBV4-3; j_call: TRBJ1-5; d_call: NA; cdr3_aa: CASSQDLGGATFQPQHF; cdr3_nt: TGCGCCAGCAGCCAAGATCTGGGGGGAGCCACCTTTCAGCCCCAGCATTTT
v_call: TRBV4-3; j_call: TRBJ1-5; d_call: TRBD1; cdr3_aa: CASSQDRGVQPQHF; cdr3_nt: TGCGCCAGCAGCCAGGACAGGGGTGTGCAGCCCCAGCATTTT
v_call: TRBV19; j_call: TRBJ2-3; d_call: TRBD2; cdr3_aa: CASSPTSGATDTQYF; cdr3_nt: TGTGCCAGTAGTCCCACTAGCGGGGCCACAGATACGCAGTATTTT
v_call: TRBV4-2; j_call: TRBJ2-5; d_call: NA; cdr3_aa: CASSDTGTYTQYF; cdr3_nt: TGTGCCAGCAGCGATACCGGGACTTATACCCAGTACTTC
v_call: TRBV7-2; j_call: TRBJ1-2; d_call: NA; cdr3_aa: CASSPTVGAVNGYTF; cdr3_nt: TGTGCCAGCAGCCCAACGGTAGGGGCAGTTAACGGCTACACCTTC
v_call: TRBV19; j_call: TRBJ1-2; d_call: TRBD1; cdr3_aa: CASSSWGQGFNGYTF; cdr3_nt: TGTGCCAGTAGTAGCTGGGGACAGGGTTTTAATGGCTACACCTTC
v_call: TRBV27; j_call: TRBJ2-7; d_call: TRBD1; cdr3_aa: CASSLHGTGASEQYF; cdr3_nt: TGTGCCAGCAGTTTACACGGGACAGGGGCGTCCGAGCAGTACTTC
v_call: TRBV28; j_call: TRBJ1-1; d_call: TRBD1; cdr3_aa: CASSLTYWTGGNTEAFF; cdr3_nt: TGTGCCAGCAGTTTAACCTACTGGACAGGGGGAAACACTGAAGCTTTCTTT
v_call: TRBV5-1; j_call: TRBJ1-1; d_call: NA; cdr3_aa: CASSSQVNTEAFF; cdr3_nt: TGCGCCAGCAGCTCGCAGGTGAACACTGAAGCTTTCTTT
v_call: TRBV10-3; j_call: TRBJ1-3; d_call: NA; cdr3_aa: CAIRGRGNTIYF; cdr3_nt: TGTGCCATCAGAGGGAGGGGAAACACCATATATTTT
v_call: TRBV14; j_call: TRBJ1-3; d_call: NA; cdr3_aa: CASSPGHSGNTIYF; cdr3_nt: TGTGCCAGCAGCCCTGGACACTCTGGAAACACCATATATTTT
v_call: TRBV19; j_call: TRBJ1-5; d_call: TRBD1; cdr3_aa: CASSATGKGNQPQHF; cdr3_nt: TGTGCCAGTAGTGCGACAGGGAAGGGCAATCAGCCCCAGCATTTT
v_call: TRBV7-9; j_call: TRBJ1-5; d_call: NA; cdr3_aa: CASSLAGGQGNQPQHF; cdr3_nt: TGTGCCAGCAGCTTAGCGGGGGGGCAGGGCAATCAGCCCCAGCATTTT
v_call: TRBV6-5; j_call: TRBJ2-5; d_call: TRBD1; cdr3_aa: CASSYEGQGFYQYF; cdr3_nt: TGTGCCAGCAGTTACGAGGGACAGGGGTTTTACCAGTACTTC
v_call: TRBV4-2; j_call: TRBJ1-1; d_call: NA; cdr3_aa: CASSQGSKDMNTEAFF; cdr3_nt: TGTGCCAGCAGCCAAGGGTCCAAGGACATGAACACTGAAGCTTTCTTT
v_call: TRBV6-5; j_call: TRBJ1-5; d_call: TRBD1; cdr3_aa: CASSLRDRHQPQHF; cdr3_nt: TGTGCCAGCAGCCTCCGGGACAGACATCAGCCCCAGCATTTT